This entry is about one TCR beta chain. Its target is not known. This CDR3 is 13 amino acids long. V lost 3 bases to trimming and J lost 8 bases, with 13 bases between them. Per germline, CDR1 LGHNA and CDR2 YNFKEQ. These data are taken from a study of T cell repertoires in cytomegalovirus infection. About the research overall: In public TCR beta signatures, there were indications of both CMV infection and matching HLA type. General study results and limits: CMV carriers having the relevant HLA were flagged by cumulative public TCR beta family frequency.

TCRdb re-derived calls from the reads in MiXCR, one entry per CDR3 protein. The data contain some 940,000 distinct CDR3 sequences, roughly 30% of them singletons. The source was cultured CD8+ T cells from PBMCs, collected from culture after CMV antigen stimulation. The clonotype comes from a human donor in good health (CMV status not recorded). Some clones in this sample may be carry-over from other donors' samples. The chain joins TRBV4-2 to TRBJ1-2, with D perhaps matching TRBD1 (5 bases). CDR3 nucleotides: TGTGCCAGCAGCCAGTCCGGGGACGACGGCTACACCTTC. As protein: CASSQSGDDGYTF.